This TCR beta chain was documented in a study of cytomegalovirus exposure and HLA in healthy donors. Findings and caveats of the study: When a later analysis was performed, an Asian-associated ancestry cluster reportedly had fewer N-insertions than the approximately 690-donor mean. TCR sequences were mostly rare, though some public TCRs occurred in many donors. Highest at DRB1 and lowest at HLA-C, TCR association rates differed among HLA loci in a later analysis.

Trimming took off 4 bases at V and 8 bases at J, with 15 bases between the two ends. Germline CDR1 is SQVTM and CDR2 is ANQGSEA. The CDR3 contains 13 residues. This clone was counted between two and nine times. Antigen specificity is unknown. 13 Jbeta primers and 60 Vbeta primers were used for the PCR. Some clones are missing from TCRdb's copy, which holds only in-frame ones; the method was immunoSEQ multiplex PCR. The sample contains under 95,000 clones, 6% to 9% of which appear only once. The source material was PBMCs. The clonotype originates from a middle-aged man in good health and CMV-seronegative. The chain couples TRBV29-1 to TRBJ2-1; D gene uncertain. The chain's CDR3 is CSVAPVFSYEQFF. CDR3 nucleotide sequence: TGCAGCGTTGCGCCAGTTTTCTCCTATGAGCAGTTCTTC.